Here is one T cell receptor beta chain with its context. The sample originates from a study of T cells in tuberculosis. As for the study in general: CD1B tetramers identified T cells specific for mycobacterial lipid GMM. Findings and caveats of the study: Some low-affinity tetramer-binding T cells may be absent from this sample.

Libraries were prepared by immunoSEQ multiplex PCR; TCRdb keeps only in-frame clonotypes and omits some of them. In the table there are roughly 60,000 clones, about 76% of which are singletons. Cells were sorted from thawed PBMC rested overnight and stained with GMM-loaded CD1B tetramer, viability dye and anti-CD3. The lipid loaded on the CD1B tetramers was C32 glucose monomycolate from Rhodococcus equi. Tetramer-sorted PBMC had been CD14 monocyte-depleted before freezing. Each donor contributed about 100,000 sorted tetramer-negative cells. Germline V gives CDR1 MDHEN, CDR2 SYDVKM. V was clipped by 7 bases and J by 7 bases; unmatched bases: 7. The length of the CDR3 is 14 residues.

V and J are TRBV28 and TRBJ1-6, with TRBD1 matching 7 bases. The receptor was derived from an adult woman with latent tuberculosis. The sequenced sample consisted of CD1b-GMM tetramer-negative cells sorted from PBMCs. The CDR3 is CASKGTDKNSPLHF. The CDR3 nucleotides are TGTGCCAGCAAGGGGACAGATAAGAATTCACCCCTCCACTTT.